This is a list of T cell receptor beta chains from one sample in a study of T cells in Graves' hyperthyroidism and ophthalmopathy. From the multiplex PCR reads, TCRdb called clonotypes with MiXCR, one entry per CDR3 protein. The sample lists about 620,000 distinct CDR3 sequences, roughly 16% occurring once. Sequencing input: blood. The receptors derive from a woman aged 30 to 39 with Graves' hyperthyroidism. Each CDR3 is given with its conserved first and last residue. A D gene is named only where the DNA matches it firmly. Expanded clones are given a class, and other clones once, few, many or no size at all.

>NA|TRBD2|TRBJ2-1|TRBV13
CASSPGLGGSEQFF
TGTGCCAGCAGCCCGGGACTAGGGGGAAGTGAGCAGTTCTTC
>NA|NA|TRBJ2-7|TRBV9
CASSAGAGMTYEQYF
TGTGCCAGCAGCGCCGGGGCAGGCATGACCTACGAGCAGTACTTC
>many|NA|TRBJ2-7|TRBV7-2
CASSFDGQGNNYKKYF
TGTGCCAGCAGCTTTGACGGGCAAGGGAACAATTATAAGAAGTACTTC
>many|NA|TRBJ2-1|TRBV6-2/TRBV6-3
CASTSIVNEQFF
TGTGCCAGCACATCGATCGTCAATGAGCAGTTCTTC
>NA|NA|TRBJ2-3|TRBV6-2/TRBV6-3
CASSFRSTLSDTQYF
TGTGCCAGCAGTTTCCGTTCTACCTTGTCAGATACGCAGTATTTT
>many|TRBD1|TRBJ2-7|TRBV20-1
CRIQGVNYEQYF
TGCAGAATACAGGGGGTTAATTACGAGCAGTACTTC
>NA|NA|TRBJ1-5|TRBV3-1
CASSQGPGFDQPQHF
TGTGCCAGCAGCCAAGGTCCAGGCTTCGATCAGCCCCAGCATTTT
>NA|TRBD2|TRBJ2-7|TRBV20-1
CSASPPGSGSIEQYF
TGCAGTGCTAGTCCCCCGGGCAGCGGGAGCATCGAGCAGTACTTC
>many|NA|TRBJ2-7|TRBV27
CASSLAIFGYEQYF
TGTGCCAGCAGTTTGGCTATCTTTGGGTACGAGCAGTACTTC
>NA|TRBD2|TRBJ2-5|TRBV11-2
CASSYKGRAGQETQYF
TGTGCCAGCAGCTACAAGGGGCGAGCGGGACAAGAGACCCAGTACTTC
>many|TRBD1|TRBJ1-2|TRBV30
CAWRVDLGTAYGYTF
TGTGCCTGGAGAGTAGACCTCGGGACAGCTTATGGCTACACCTTC
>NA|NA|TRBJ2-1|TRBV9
CASSVSNTRGEQFF
TGTGCCAGCAGCGTTTCAAATACTAGGGGTGAGCAGTTCTTC
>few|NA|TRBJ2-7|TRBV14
CASSQGDPYEQYF
TGTGCCAGCAGCCAAGGGGACCCGTACGAGCAGTACTTC